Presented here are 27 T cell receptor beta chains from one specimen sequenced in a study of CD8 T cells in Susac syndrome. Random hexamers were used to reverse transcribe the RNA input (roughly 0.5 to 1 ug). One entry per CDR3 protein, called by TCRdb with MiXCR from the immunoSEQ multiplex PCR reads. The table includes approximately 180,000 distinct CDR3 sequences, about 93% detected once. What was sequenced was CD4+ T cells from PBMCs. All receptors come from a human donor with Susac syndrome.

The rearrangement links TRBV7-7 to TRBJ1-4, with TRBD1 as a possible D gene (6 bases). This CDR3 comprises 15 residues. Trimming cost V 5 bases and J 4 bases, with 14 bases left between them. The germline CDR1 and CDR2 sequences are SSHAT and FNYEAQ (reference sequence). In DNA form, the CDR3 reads TGTGCCAGCAGCCAGGGGCGGGGCCATAATGAAAAACTGTTTTTT. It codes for CASSQGRGHNEKLFF.

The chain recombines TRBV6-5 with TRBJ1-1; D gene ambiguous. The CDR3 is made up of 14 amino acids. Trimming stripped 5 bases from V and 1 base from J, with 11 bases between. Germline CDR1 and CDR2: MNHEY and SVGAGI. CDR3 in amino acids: CASSPNHKNTEAFF. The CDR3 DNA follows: TGTGCCAGCAGTCCTAATCACAAGAACACTGAAGCTTTCTTT.

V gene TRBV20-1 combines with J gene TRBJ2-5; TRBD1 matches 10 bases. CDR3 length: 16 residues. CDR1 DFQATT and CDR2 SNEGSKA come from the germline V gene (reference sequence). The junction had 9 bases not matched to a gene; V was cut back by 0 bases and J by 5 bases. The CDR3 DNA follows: TGCAGTGCTAGAGACTTCGACAGGGGGCAGGGGGAGACCCAGTACTTC. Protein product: CSARDFDRGQGETQYF.

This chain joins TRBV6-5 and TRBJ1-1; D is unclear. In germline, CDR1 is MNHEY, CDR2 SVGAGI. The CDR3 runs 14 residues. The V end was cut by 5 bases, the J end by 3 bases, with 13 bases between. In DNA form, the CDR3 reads TGTGCCAGCAGTCCGCCGGGTGGGGACACTGAAGCTTTCTTT. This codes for CASSPPGGDTEAFF.

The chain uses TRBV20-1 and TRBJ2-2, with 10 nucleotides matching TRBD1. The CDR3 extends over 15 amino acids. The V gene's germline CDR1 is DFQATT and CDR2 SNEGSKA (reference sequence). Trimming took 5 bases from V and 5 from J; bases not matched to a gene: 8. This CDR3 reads CSARSGTGETGELFF. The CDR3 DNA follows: TGCAGTGCTCGAAGTGGGACAGGGGAAACCGGGGAGCTGTTTTTT.

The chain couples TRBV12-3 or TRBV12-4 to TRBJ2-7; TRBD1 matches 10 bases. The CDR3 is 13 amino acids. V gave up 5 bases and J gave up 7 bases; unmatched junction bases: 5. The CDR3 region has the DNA TGTGCCAGCAGTCTGGGACAGGGGCTTGAGCAGTACTTC. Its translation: CASSLGQGLEQYF.

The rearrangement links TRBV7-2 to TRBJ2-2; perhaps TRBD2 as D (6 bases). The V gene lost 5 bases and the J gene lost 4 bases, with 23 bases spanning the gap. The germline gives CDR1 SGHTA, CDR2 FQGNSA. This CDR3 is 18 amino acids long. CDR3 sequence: CASSQRTNRTLTTGELFF. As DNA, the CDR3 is TGTGCCAGCAGCCAACGGACTAACAGAACCCTAACCACCGGGGAGCTGTTTTTT.

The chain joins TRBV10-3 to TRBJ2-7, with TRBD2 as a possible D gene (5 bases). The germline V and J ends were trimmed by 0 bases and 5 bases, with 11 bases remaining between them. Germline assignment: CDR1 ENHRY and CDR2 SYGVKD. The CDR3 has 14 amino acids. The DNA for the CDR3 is TGTGCCATCAGTGAGTCCGGGAAGGTGGACGAGCAGTACTTC. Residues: CAISESGKVDEQYF.

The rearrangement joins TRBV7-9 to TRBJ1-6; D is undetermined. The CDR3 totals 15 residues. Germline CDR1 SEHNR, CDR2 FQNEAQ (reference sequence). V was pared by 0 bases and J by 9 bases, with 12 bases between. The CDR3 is CASSLAPDRTSPLHF. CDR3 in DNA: TGTGCCAGCAGCTTAGCCCCTGATCGGACTTCACCCCTCCACTTT.

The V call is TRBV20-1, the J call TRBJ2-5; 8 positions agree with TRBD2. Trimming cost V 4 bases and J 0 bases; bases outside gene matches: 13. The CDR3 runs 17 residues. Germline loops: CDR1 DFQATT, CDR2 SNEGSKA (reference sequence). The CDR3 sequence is CSATGLAPTSYQETQYF. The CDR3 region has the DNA TGCAGTGCTACAGGACTAGCTCCAACCTCGTACCAAGAGACCCAGTACTTC.

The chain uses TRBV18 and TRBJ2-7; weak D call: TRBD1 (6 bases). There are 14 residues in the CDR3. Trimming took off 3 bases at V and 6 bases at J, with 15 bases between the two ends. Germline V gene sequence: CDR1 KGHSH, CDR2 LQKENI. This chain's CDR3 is CASSPLGGAGEQYF. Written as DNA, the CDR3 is TGTGCCAGCTCACCCCTTGGGGGCGCAGGCGAGCAGTACTTC.

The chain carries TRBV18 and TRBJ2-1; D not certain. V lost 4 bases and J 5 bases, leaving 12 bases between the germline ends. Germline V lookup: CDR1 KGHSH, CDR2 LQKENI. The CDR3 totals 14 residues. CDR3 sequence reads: CASSLESLNNEQFF. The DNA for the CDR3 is TGTGCCAGCTCACTAGAGTCCCTAAACAATGAGCAGTTCTTC.

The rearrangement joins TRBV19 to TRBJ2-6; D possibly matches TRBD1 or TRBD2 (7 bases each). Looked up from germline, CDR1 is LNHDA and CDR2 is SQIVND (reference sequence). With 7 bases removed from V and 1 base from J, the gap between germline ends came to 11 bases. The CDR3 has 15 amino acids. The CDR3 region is CASTRGGSGANVLTF. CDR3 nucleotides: TGTGCCAGTACCAGGGGGGGTTCTGGGGCCAACGTCCTGACTTTC.

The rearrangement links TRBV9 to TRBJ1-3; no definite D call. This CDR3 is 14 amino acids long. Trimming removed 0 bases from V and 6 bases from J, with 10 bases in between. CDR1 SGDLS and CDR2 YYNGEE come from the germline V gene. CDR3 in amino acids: CASSVASRENTIYF. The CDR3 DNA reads TGTGCCAGCAGCGTAGCTTCGCGGGAAAACACCATATATTTT.

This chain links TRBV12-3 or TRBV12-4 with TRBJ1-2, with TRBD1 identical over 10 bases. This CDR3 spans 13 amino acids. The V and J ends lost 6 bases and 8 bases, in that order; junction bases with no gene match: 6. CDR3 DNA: TGTGCCAGCAGCCTGGGACAGGGGCACGGCTACACCTTC. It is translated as CASSLGQGHGYTF.

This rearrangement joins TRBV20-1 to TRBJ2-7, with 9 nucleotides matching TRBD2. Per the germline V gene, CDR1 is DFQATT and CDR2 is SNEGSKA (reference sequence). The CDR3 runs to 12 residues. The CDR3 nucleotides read TGCAGCGCTGGTAGCGGGGGCTACGAGCAGTACTTC. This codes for CSAGSGGYEQYF.

The CDR3 protein is CSVRTGGPYGYTF. CDR3 nucleotide sequence: TGCAGCGTCCGAACGGGGGGTCCCTATGGCTACACCTTC. The V gene is TRBV29-1, the J gene TRBJ1-2; possible D gene TRBD1, 5 bases. The CDR3 contains 13 residues. V lost 6 bases and J 4 bases, leaving 15 bases between the germline ends. Per germline, CDR1 SQVTM and CDR2 ANQGSEA.

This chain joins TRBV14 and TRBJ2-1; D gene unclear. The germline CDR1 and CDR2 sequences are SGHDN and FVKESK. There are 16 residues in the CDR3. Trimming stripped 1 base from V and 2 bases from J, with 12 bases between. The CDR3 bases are TGTGCCAGCAGCCAAGCGCGGTTCGCAACCTACAATGAGCAGTTCTTC. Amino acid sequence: CASSQARFATYNEQFF. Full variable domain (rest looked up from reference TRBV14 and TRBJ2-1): EAGVTQFPSHSVIEKGQTVTLRCDPISGHDNLYWYRRVMGKEIKFLLHFVKESKQDESGMPNNRFLAERTGGTYSTLKVQPAELEDSGVYFCASSQARFATYNEQFFGPGTRLTVL.

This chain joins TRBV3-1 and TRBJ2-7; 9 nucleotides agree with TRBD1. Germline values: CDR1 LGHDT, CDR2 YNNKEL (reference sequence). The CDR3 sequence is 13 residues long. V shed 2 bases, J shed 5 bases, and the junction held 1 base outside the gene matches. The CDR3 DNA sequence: TGTGCCAGCAGCCAAAACAGGGGGCACGAGCAGTACTTC. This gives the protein CASSQNRGHEQYF.

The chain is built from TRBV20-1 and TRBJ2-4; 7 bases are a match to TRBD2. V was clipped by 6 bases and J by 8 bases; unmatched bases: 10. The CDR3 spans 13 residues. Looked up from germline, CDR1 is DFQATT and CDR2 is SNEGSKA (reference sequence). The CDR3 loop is CSAPGGGSDIQYF. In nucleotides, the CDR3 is TGCAGTGCCCCTGGGGGAGGGAGTGACATTCAGTACTTC.

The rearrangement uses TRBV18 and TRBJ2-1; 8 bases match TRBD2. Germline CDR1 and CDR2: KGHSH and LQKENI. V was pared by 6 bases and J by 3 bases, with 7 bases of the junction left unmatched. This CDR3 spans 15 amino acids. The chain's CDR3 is CASSYGSGIYNEQFF. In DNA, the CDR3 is TGTGCCAGCTCTTACGGTAGCGGGATCTACAATGAGCAGTTCTTC.

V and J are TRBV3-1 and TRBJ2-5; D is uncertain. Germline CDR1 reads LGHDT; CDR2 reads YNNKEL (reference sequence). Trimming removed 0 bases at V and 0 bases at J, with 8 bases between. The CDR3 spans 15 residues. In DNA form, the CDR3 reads TGTGCCAGCAGCCAAGAGACGTACCACCAAGAGACCCAGTACTTC. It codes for CASSQETYHQETQYF.

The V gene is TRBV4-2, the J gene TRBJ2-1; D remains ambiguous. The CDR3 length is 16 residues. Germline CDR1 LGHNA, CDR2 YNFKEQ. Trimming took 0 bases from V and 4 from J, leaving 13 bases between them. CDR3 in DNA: TGTGCCAGCAGCCAAGATCATATGGGAACGTACAATGAGCAGTTCTTC. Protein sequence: CASSQDHMGTYNEQFF.

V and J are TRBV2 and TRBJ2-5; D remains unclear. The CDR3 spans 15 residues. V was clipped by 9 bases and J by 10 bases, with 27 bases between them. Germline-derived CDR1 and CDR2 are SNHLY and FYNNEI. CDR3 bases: TGTGCCAGTAGCCCCAACGGACGGCGGACCAGTGACCAGTACTTC. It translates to CASSPNGRRTSDQYF.

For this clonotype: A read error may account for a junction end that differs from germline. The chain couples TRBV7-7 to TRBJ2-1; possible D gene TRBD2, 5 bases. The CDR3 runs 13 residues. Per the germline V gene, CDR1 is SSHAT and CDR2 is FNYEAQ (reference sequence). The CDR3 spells CASSLARGREQFF. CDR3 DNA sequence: TGTGCTAGCAGCTTAGCTCGGGGAAGGGAGCAGTTCTTC.

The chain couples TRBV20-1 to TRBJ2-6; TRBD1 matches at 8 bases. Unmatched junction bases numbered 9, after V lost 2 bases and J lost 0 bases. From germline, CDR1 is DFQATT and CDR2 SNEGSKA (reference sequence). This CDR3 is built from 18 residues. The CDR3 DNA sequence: TGCAGTGCTAGAAAGGCCGGGACAGGATACTCTGGGGCCAACGTCCTGACTTTC. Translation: CSARKAGTGYSGANVLTF.

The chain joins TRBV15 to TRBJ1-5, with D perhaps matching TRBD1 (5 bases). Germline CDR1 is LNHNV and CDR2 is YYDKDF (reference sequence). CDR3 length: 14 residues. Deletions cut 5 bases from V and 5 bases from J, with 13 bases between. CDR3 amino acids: CATSPGYGDQPQHF. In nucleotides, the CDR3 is TGTGCCACCAGCCCAGGGTATGGGGATCAGCCCCAGCATTTT.